Below are 13 T cell receptor beta chains sequenced from a single sample in a study of blood T cell repertoires in COVID-19. Generated by immunoSEQ multiplex PCR, the TCRdb table keeps only in-frame clones and is missing some. The sample lists approximately 350,000 clones; approximately 86% were seen once. The sample taken for sequencing was peripheral blood. The receptors were gathered from a woman aged 60-70 years with COVID-19, enrolled during active disease.

As regards this clone: The sample contains more than one DNA sequence encoding this CDR3. The V and J genes are TRBV5-4 and TRBJ2-5, with 12 positions matching TRBD2. After removal of 4 bases from V and 2 bases from J, the junction contained 0 bases not matched to a gene. The V gene's germline CDR1 is SGHNT and CDR2 YYREEE (reference sequence). This CDR3 contains 14 residues. The CDR3 DNA is TGTGCCAGCAGCGGGACTAGCGGGCAAGAGACCCAGTACTTC. Its protein is CASSGTSGQETQYF.

V usage is TRBV5-4 and J usage is TRBJ1-1; D is unresolved. V dropped 5 bases and J dropped 3 bases, with 11 bases sitting between them. The CDR3 consists of 13 residues. Germline V gene data show CDR1 as SGHNT and CDR2 as YYREEE (reference sequence). Here the CDR3 reads CASRMTPYTEAFF. Written as DNA, the CDR3 is TGTGCCAGCAGGATGACACCCTACACTGAAGCTTTCTTT. Supplemented by reference TRBV5-4 and TRBJ1-1, the full variable domain reads ETGVTQSPTHLIKTRGQQVTLRCSSQSGHNTVSWYQQALGQGPQFIFQYYREEENGRGNFPPRFSGLQFPNYSSELNVNALELDDSALYLCASRMTPYTEAFFGQGTRLTVV.

The V call is TRBV6-1, the J call TRBJ2-7, with 9 bases fitting TRBD1. With 0 bases clipped from V and 1 base from J, the junction kept 10 bases outside the gene matches. This CDR3 has 18 amino acids. Germline CDR1 MNHNS, CDR2 SASEGT. This CDR3 reads CASSEATLPGQGSYEQYF. The CDR3 DNA reads TGTGCCAGCAGTGAAGCCACCCTTCCGGGACAGGGATCCTACGAGCAGTACTTC.

This chain joins TRBV4-3 and TRBJ1-5; D is possibly TRBD1 (5 bases). Trimming shortened V by 4 bases and J by 0 bases, and 13 bases separated the two germline ends. The CDR3 is 16 residues long. Germline CDR1 reads LGHNA; CDR2 reads YSLEER. The DNA for the CDR3 is TGCGCCAGCAGCCCCCTTTGGGGGGATAGCAATCAGCCCCAGCATTTT. It specifies CASSPLWGDSNQPQHF.

The chain carries TRBV11-3 and TRBJ1-4, with D perhaps matching TRBD1 (5 bases). CDR3 size: 15 residues. V was trimmed by 5 bases and J by 6 bases, leaving 16 bases between them. Germline V gene data show CDR1 as SGHNT and CDR2 as YENEEA. The DNA of the CDR3 is TGTGCCAGCAGCCCCCTCGGGGGTGAAGATGAAAAACTGTTTTTT. Protein product: CASSPLGGEDEKLFF.

The chain is built from TRBV6-2 or TRBV6-3 and TRBJ1-6; tentatively, D is TRBD1 (6 bases). The CDR3 sequence is 14 residues long. Germline V gene lookup returns CDR1 MNHEY and CDR2 SVGEGT. V was trimmed by 5 bases and J by 1 base, leaving 6 bases between them. CDR3 bases: TGTGCCAGCAGTGGACAGTCCTATAATTCACCCCTCCACTTT. Encoded protein: CASSGQSYNSPLHF.

This clone was picked up one time. This chain uses TRBV5-1 with TRBJ2-5; TRBD2 might be the D (6 bases). The CDR3 consists of 15 residues. Germline V lookup: CDR1 SGHRS, CDR2 YFSETQ. The V end was cut by 0 bases, the J end by 5 bases, with 14 bases between. CDR3: CASSLDGTPGETQYF. CDR3 DNA sequence: TGCGCCAGCAGCTTGGACGGGACTCCTGGGGAGACCCAGTACTTC.

The V gene is TRBV4-2, the J gene TRBJ2-1; 8 bases are a match to TRBD2. CDR1 is LGHNA and CDR2 is YNFKEQ in the germline V gene. The trim removed 1 base at V and 3 bases at J, leaving 11 bases unmatched. This CDR3 region has 18 residues. The CDR3 region is CASSQGPPQRGSYNEQFF. The CDR3, as DNA: TGTGCCAGCAGCCAAGGACCACCTCAGCGGGGGAGCTACAATGAGCAGTTCTTC.

This chain links TRBV12-5 with TRBJ1-1; 7 bases line up with TRBD1. CDR1 and CDR2 (germline): LGHNT, FRNRAP. The length of the CDR3 is 14 residues. The trim removed 6 bases at V and 5 bases at J, leaving 9 bases unmatched. CDR3 coding DNA: TGTGCTAGTGGCCCCGACGACAGGGAGACTGAAGCTTTCTTT. This encodes CASGPDDRETEAFF.

The V call is TRBV7-2, the J call TRBJ1-2, with 9 bases lining up with TRBD1. Germline CDR1 is SGHTA and CDR2 is FQGNSA. Trimming took 1 base from V and 7 from J; bases not matched to a gene: 7. This CDR3 region has 15 residues. This chain's CDR3 is CASSLVGQGMLGYTF. The CDR3 DNA follows: TGTGCCAGCAGCTTAGTCGGACAGGGGATGCTTGGCTACACCTTC.

The gene calls are TRBV6-2 or TRBV6-3 and TRBJ2-7; D is ambiguous. The CDR3 has 12 amino acids. V dropped 6 bases and J dropped 1 base, with 7 bases sitting between them. Germline V gene sequence: CDR1 MNHEY, CDR2 SVGEGT. The CDR3 sequence: CASSPLSYEQYF. The CDR3 DNA sequence: TGTGCCAGCAGCCCGCTATCCTACGAGCAGTACTTC.

This chain connects TRBV19 to TRBJ1-6; D might be TRBD1 (5 bases). The CDR3 runs 14 residues. Trimming took off 5 bases at V and 6 bases at J, with 11 bases between the two ends. Germline V gene lookup returns CDR1 LNHDA and CDR2 SQIVND (reference sequence). CDR3 sequence (DNA): TGTGCCAGTAGTCCGGGACTGGGTAATTCACCCCTCCACTTT. This codes for CASSPGLGNSPLHF.

This sequence joins TRBV2 and TRBJ2-1; 10 bases fit TRBD2. The CDR3 is 18 amino acids. CDR1 is SNHLY and CDR2 is FYNNEI in the germline V gene. V gave up 2 bases and J gave up 3 bases; unmatched junction bases: 10. The CDR3 bases are TGTGCCAGCAGTGAAATAGCGGGGGGTCCCCCCCTCTACAATGAGCAGTTCTTC. Residues: CASSEIAGGPPLYNEQFF.